Listed below are T cell receptor beta chains from one sample, sequenced in a study of blood T cell repertoires in COVID-19. Libraries were prepared by immunoSEQ multiplex PCR; TCRdb keeps only in-frame clonotypes and omits some of them. This sample yields 140,000 to 150,000 clones, of which over 75% are seen a single time; 1.2% belongs to the top ten. Sequences were obtained from PBMCs or T cells enriched from blood (not recorded which). These receptors were obtained from a woman younger than 45 with acute COVID-19. The CDR3 runs from the conserved cysteine through the conserved F or W. Fields, in order: J gene, D gene, V gene, CDR3 DNA, CDR3 protein. A D gene is named only where the DNA matches it firmly.

j_gene: TRBJ2-1
d_gene: TRBD2
v_gene: TRBV5-6
CDR3nt: TGTGCCAGCAGCTACCCCGGGACTAGCAATGAGCAGTTCTTC
CDR3aa: CASSYPGTSNEQFF

j_gene: TRBJ2-1
d_gene: .
v_gene: TRBV3-1/TRBV3-2
CDR3nt: TGTGCCAGCAGCCAAGATTACAATTACAATGAGCAGTTCTTC
CDR3aa: CASSQDYNYNEQFF

j_gene: TRBJ2-4
d_gene: .
v_gene: TRBV7-2
CDR3nt: TGTGCCAGCAGCTTAGTTACGGGAGCTTCCAAAAACATTCAGTACTTC
CDR3aa: CASSLVTGASKNIQYF

j_gene: TRBJ1-5
d_gene: TRBD1
v_gene: TRBV7-3
CDR3nt: TGTGCCAGCAGCTTAAGAGGACAGGGGGCAAGGTATAGCAATCAGCCCCAGCATTTT
CDR3aa: CASSLRGQGARYSNQPQHF

j_gene: TRBJ2-7
d_gene: .
v_gene: TRBV11-2
CDR3nt: TGTGCCAGCAGCTTGGCCCAGGGAACTACATACGAGCAGTACTTC
CDR3aa: CASSLAQGTTYEQYF

j_gene: TRBJ2-1
d_gene: TRBD2
v_gene: TRBV6-4
CDR3nt: TGTGCCAGCAGTAAAAGACTAGCGGACAATGAGCAGTTCTTC
CDR3aa: CASSKRLADNEQFF

j_gene: TRBJ1-4
d_gene: .
v_gene: TRBV5-1
CDR3nt: TGCGCCAGCAGCTTGCCGACAGGAGAGAATGAAAAACTGTTTTTT
CDR3aa: CASSLPTGENEKLFF

j_gene: TRBJ2-6
d_gene: TRBD1
v_gene: TRBV25-1
CDR3nt: TGTGCCGGACAGGTTGCGGGCTCTGGGGCCAACGTCCTGACTTTC
CDR3aa: CAGQVAGSGANVLTF

j_gene: TRBJ2-1
d_gene: .
v_gene: TRBV9
CDR3nt: TGTGCCAGCAGCGTAGGCAGTTACAATGAGCAGTTCTTC
CDR3aa: CASSVGSYNEQFF

j_gene: TRBJ2-7
d_gene: .
v_gene: TRBV18
CDR3nt: TGTGCCAGCTCGGAAGGAGGTTTATACGAGCAGTACTTC
CDR3aa: CASSEGGLYEQYF

j_gene: TRBJ2-7
d_gene: .
v_gene: TRBV7-8
CDR3nt: TGTGCCAGCAGAGCCAGCGCCACCCACGAGCAGTACTTC
CDR3aa: CASRASATHEQYF

j_gene: TRBJ1-2
d_gene: .
v_gene: TRBV7-8
CDR3nt: TGTGCCAGCAGCTTAGCGTTTACAGAATATGGCTACACCTTC
CDR3aa: CASSLAFTEYGYTF

j_gene: TRBJ1-2
d_gene: .
v_gene: TRBV28
CDR3nt: TGTGCCAGCGGGGGGGGTAACTATGGCTACACCTTC
CDR3aa: CASGGGNYGYTF

j_gene: TRBJ2-1
d_gene: TRBD2
v_gene: TRBV7-9
CDR3nt: TGTGCCAGCAGCTTATCTGGCGGGGGTTCCTACAATGAGCAGTTCTTC
CDR3aa: CASSLSGGGSYNEQFF

j_gene: TRBJ1-1
d_gene: TRBD1
v_gene: TRBV28
CDR3nt: TGTGCCAGCAGTCCGGGACAGCCACTTACTGAAGCTTTCTTT
CDR3aa: CASSPGQPLTEAFF

j_gene: TRBJ1-5
d_gene: .
v_gene: TRBV30
CDR3nt: TGTGCCTGGAGTGTACGAGGTAACGGTCAGCCCCAGCATTTT
CDR3aa: CAWSVRGNGQPQHF

j_gene: TRBJ2-1
d_gene: .
v_gene: TRBV7-9
CDR3nt: TGTGCCAGCAGCTTAGCCCTTGCGGGATCCTACAATGAGCAGTTCTTC
CDR3aa: CASSLALAGSYNEQFF